The 16 T cell receptor beta chains below were found in one sample sequenced in a study of cytomegalovirus exposure and HLA in healthy donors. TCRdb's copy holds only in-frame clones and misses some; the assay was immunoSEQ multiplex PCR. The sample lists around 400,000 clones; 70% to 90% were seen once. The sequencing input was PBMCs. The receptors derive from a woman aged 18-35 years in good health and CMV-seronegative.

The rearrangement uses TRBV7-8 and TRBJ2-7, with 9 bases that match TRBD2. Germline V gene lookup returns CDR1 SGHVS and CDR2 FQNEAQ. The CDR3 has 16 residues. Trimming removed 5 bases from V and 7 bases from J; junction bases left unmatched: 15. Written as DNA, the CDR3 is TGTGCCAGCAGCACTCCGAGTAGCGGGAGTTTAGGGGAGCAGTACTTC. Its protein is CASSTPSSGSLGEQYF.

This rearrangement joins TRBV7-3 to TRBJ2-5; D gene uncertain. Germline CDR1 SGHTA, CDR2 FQGTGA. This CDR3 contains 13 residues. Trimming took 4 bases from V and 5 from J, leaving 11 bases between them. The CDR3 DNA reads TGTGCCAGCAGCTCCTCGATCGGGGAGACCCAGTACTTC. Its protein is CASSSSIGETQYF.

The J gene is TRBJ2-2, the V gene TRBV28; the match to TRBD2 covers 16 bases. Germline V gene data show CDR1 as MDHEN and CDR2 as SYDVKM. The CDR3 is 19 residues long. V dropped 4 bases and J dropped 3; count of bases not matched to a gene: 8. The CDR3: CASSYLGTSGRAHTGELFF. The CDR3 coding sequence is TGTGCCAGCAGTTACTTGGGGACTAGCGGGAGGGCCCACACCGGGGAGCTGTTTTTT.

The rearrangement uses TRBV11-3 and TRBJ2-7; TRBD1 matches at 9 bases. V lost 5 bases to trimming and J lost 3 bases; unmatched junction nucleotides: 5. The germline gives CDR1 SGHNT, CDR2 YENEEA. There are 14 residues in the CDR3. CDR3 loop: CASSPRDRDYEQYF. The DNA of the CDR3 is TGTGCCAGCAGCCCTCGGGACAGGGACTACGAGCAGTACTTC.

This clone has a handful of counts. The rearrangement uses TRBV6-4 and TRBJ2-3, with D tentatively TRBD2 (6 bases). Per the germline V gene, CDR1 is MRHNA and CDR2 is SNTAGT. The CDR3 contains 14 residues. V was cut by 5 bases and J by 0 bases, with 9 bases left in between. DNA of the CDR3: TGTGCCAGCAGTTCCGGGACTAGCACAGATACGCAGTATTTT. Protein sequence: CASSSGTSTDTQYF.

This chain uses TRBV11-2 with TRBJ2-7; 9 bases fit TRBD1. V lost 3 bases, J lost 3 bases, and 6 bases stayed unmatched. The CDR3 extends over 15 amino acids. Germline values: CDR1 SGHAT, CDR2 FQNNGV. CDR3 bases: TGTGCCAGCAGCTTGGCCGGGACAGGGTTCTACGAGCAGTACTTC. It translates to CASSLAGTGFYEQYF.

This clone was seen just once. This rearrangement joins TRBV5-6 to TRBJ2-7; D remains unclear. Germline CDR1 reads SGHDT; CDR2 reads YYEEEE. CDR3 length equals 14 residues. V lost 1 base and J 3 bases, leaving 11 bases between the germline ends. In DNA, the CDR3 is TGTGCCAGCAGCTTGAGCTACTCCGACTACGAGCAGTACTTC. It encodes CASSLSYSDYEQYF.

This CDR3 is CAEYTGELFF. The DNA for the CDR3 is TGTGCAGAGTACACCGGGGAGCTGTTTTTT. The genes are TRBV12-2 and TRBJ2-2; the DNA was not compared with TRBD2, the D call given in the table. TRBV12-2 is tagged as a pseudogene. The CDR3 is 10 residues long.

The CDR3 region has the DNA TGTGCCAGCAGTTATGGTGCAGGGGGTGGCTACGAGCAGTACTTC. Its protein product is CASSYGAGGGYEQYF. This chain links TRBV27 with TRBJ2-7, with 7 bases that match TRBD1. The CDR3 contains 15 residues. Germline-derived CDR1 and CDR2 are MNHEY and SMNVEV (reference sequence). The junction had 9 bases not matched to a gene; V was cut back by 4 bases and J by 3 bases.

V usage is TRBV15 and J usage is TRBJ1-1; unclear D gene. The CDR3 has 14 amino acids. V gave up 3 bases and J gave up 6 bases, with 14 bases separating them. Germline V gene data show CDR1 as LNHNV and CDR2 as YYDKDF (reference sequence). CDR3 sequence: CATSRAHSGAEAFF. The CDR3 nucleotides read TGTGCCACCAGCAGGGCCCACAGCGGGGCTGAAGCTTTCTTT.

The genes are TRBV28 and TRBJ2-1, with TRBD1 matching over 8 bases. Germline V CDR1 and CDR2: MDHEN, SYDVKM. This CDR3 has 16 residues. Trimming removed 8 bases from V and 3 bases from J; junction bases left unmatched: 12. The CDR3 nucleotides read TGTGCCAGCGTTACTTCCGGGACAGGAGGCTACAATGAGCAGTTCTTC. It yields the protein CASVTSGTGGYNEQFF.

The V and J genes are TRBV27 and TRBJ1-1; D unresolved. Germline CDR1 reads MNHEY; CDR2 reads SMNVEV (reference sequence). Trimming pared 1 base from V and 4 bases from J, leaving 16 bases between. The length of the CDR3 is 16 residues. The CDR3 DNA reads as TGTGCCAGCAGTTTATTGGCAAGTGGGCGGGGCACTGAAGCTTTCTTT. As protein: CASSLLASGRGTEAFF.

This rearrangement joins TRBV6-1 to TRBJ1-6, with TRBD1 matching over 8 bases. The junction had 2 bases not matched to a gene; V was cut back by 7 bases and J by 0 bases. Germline loops: CDR1 MNHNS, CDR2 SASEGT. This CDR3 comprises 15 residues. The CDR3 loop reads CASKGQASYNSPLHF. The CDR3 coding sequence is TGTGCCAGCAAGGGACAGGCCTCCTATAATTCACCCCTCCACTTT.

The V call is TRBV27, the J call TRBJ2-2; TRBD1 is a possible D gene (6 bases). The length of the CDR3 is 15 residues. From germline, CDR1 is MNHEY and CDR2 SMNVEV (reference sequence). Trimming stripped 5 bases from V and 2 bases from J, with 12 bases between. The CDR3 loop is CASSLRGFNTGELFF. CDR3 nucleotide sequence: TGTGCCAGCAGTCTCAGGGGCTTCAACACCGGGGAGCTGTTTTTT.

The chain uses TRBV27 and TRBJ2-7; no firm D call. CDR1 and CDR2 (germline): MNHEY, SMNVEV (reference sequence). CDR3 size: 12 residues. Trimming stripped 5 bases from V and 2 bases from J, with 7 bases between. The CDR3 coding sequence is TGTGCCAGCAGTCCGCGTCCCTACGAGCAGTACTTC. This encodes CASSPRPYEQYF.

This clone has only one observation. The chain couples TRBV18 to TRBJ1-1; D gene unclear. V gave up 6 bases and J gave up 5 bases, with 10 bases separating them. The CDR3 consists of 12 residues. Germline V gene data show CDR1 as KGHSH and CDR2 as LQKENI. CDR3 region: CASSGTRTEAFF. CDR3 coding DNA: TGTGCCAGCTCGGGTACCAGGACTGAAGCTTTCTTT.